This T cell receptor beta chain was observed in a study of blood T cells in healthy people across ages. The V gene's germline CDR1 is SNHLY and CDR2 FYNNEI. CDR3 length: 18 residues. Trimming cost V 6 bases and J 2 bases, with 23 bases left between them. Combining a sample-barcoded 5' primer with a J-beta primer mix, a second PCR ran for about 6 to 11 cycles. MiXCR was run by TCRdb on the 5' RACE reads, yielding one entry per CDR3 protein. The sample lists nearly 800,000 distinct CDR3 sequences, 56% occurring once. The clonotype was recovered from a man in his forties in good health. The sample was blood. This sequence joins TRBV2 and TRBJ1-5, with D possibly matching TRBD1 (5 bases). DNA of the CDR3: TGTGCCAGCAGCGGCCTAAAGTTTGGCAGGGTTGGCAATCAGCCCCAGCATTTT. Its translation is CASSGLKFGRVGNQPQHF.